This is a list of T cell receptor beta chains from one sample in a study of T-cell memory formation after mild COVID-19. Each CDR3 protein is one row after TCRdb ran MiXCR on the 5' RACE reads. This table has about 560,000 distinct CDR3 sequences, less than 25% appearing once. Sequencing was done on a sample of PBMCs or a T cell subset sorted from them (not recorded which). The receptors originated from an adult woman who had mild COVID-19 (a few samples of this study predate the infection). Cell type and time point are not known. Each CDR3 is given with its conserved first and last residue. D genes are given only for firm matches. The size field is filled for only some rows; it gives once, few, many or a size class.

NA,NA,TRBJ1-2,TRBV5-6,TGTGCCAGCAGCTCGCCTTACTATGGCTACACCTTC,CASSSPYYGYTF
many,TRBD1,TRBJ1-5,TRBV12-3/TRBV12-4,TGTGCCAGCAGTAACAGGGGTGGTCAGCCCCAGCATTTT,CASSNRGGQPQHF
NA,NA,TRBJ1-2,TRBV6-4,TGTGCCAGCAGGCTCCAGGGGTTTGGCTACACCTTC,CASRLQGFGYTF
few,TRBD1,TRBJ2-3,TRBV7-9,TGTGCCAGCAGCTTAGAACAGGGGACAGATACGCAGTATTTT,CASSLEQGTDTQYF
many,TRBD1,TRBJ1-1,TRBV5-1,TGCGCCAGCAGCTTGGGACAGGGTTCTTGGGTCACTGAAGCTTTCTTT,CASSLGQGSWVTEAFF
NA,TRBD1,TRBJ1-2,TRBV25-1,TGTGCCAGCAGTGGACCGGGACAGGGTTACTATGGCTACACCTTC,CASSGPGQGYYGYTF
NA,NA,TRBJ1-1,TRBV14,TGTGCCAGCAGCCAAGTAAACTGGGCTGAAGCTTTCTTT,CASSQVNWAEAFF
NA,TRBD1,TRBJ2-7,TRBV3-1,TGTGCCAGCAGGGGACAGGGGGGGACCTACGAGCAGTACTTC,CASRGQGGTYEQYF
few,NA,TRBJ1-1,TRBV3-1,TGTGCCAGCAGGTTTGGACCGGGGAACACTGAAGCTTTCTTT,CASRFGPGNTEAFF
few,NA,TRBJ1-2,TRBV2,TGTGCCAGCAGTGACCGGCACGGCTATGGCTACACCTTC,CASSDRHGYGYTF
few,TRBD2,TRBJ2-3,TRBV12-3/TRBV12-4,TGTGCCAGCAGTTTATTCTGGGGCCTAGCGGAGGCCTCCGGTTACACAGATACGCAGTATTTT,CASSLFWGLAEASGYTDTQYF
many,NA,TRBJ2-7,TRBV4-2,TGTGCCAGCAGCCAAGATGTCATGTACGAGCAGTACTTC,CASSQDVMYEQYF
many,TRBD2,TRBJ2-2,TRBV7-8,TGTGCCAGCAGCTTACGGCGGGAGGGGACCGGGGAGCTGTTTTTT,CASSLRREGTGELFF
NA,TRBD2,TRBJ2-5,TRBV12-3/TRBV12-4,TGTGCCAGCAGTTTTGCGGCTAGCGGACTTAAGGCCAGCACCCAGTACTTC,CASSFAASGLKASTQYF
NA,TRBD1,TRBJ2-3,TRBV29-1,TGCAGCGGGACAGGGGCTAGCACAGATACGCAGTATTTT,CSGTGASTDTQYF
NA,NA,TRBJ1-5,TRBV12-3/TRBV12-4,TGTGCCAGCAGTTTAAATCTGGATAGCAATCAGCCCCAGCATTTT,CASSLNLDSNQPQHF
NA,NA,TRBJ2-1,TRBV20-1,TGCAGTGCTAGTTTCACTGTTTACAATGAGCAGTTCTTC,CSASFTVYNEQFF
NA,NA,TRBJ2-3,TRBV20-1,TGCAGTGCTAGACAGCGGGGCACAGATACGCAGTATTTT,CSARQRGTDTQYF
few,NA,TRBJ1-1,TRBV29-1,TGCAGCGTTGAAGCTTTGGGGGATCGGTACACTGAAGCTTTCTTT,CSVEALGDRYTEAFF
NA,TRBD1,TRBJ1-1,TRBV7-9,TGTGCCAGCAGCCGGACAGGGGAGGGCACTGAAGCTTTCTTT,CASSRTGEGTEAFF
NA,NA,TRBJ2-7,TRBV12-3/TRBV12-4,TGTGCCAGCCGGGACGCCGTTACACCGGGCGAGCAGTACTTC,CASRDAVTPGEQYF
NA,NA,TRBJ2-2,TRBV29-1,TGCAGCGTTGAAGTCGCCAGCGTACTCACCGGGGAGCTGTTTTTT,CSVEVASVLTGELFF
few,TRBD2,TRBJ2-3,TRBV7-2,TGTGCCAGCAGCCCCCCACTAGCGGGGATCACAGATACGCAGTATTTT,CASSPPLAGITDTQYF
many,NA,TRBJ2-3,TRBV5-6,TGTGCCAGCAGCTTGCGCGAGACCTATACGCAGTATTTT,CASSLRETYTQYF
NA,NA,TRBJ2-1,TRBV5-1,TGCGCCAGCAGCTTGGACCCATCGGGGTTTACCTACAATGAGCAGTTCTTC,CASSLDPSGFTYNEQFF
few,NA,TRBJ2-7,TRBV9,TGTGCCAGCAGCCCCAACCTTAACGAGCAGTACTTC,CASSPNLNEQYF